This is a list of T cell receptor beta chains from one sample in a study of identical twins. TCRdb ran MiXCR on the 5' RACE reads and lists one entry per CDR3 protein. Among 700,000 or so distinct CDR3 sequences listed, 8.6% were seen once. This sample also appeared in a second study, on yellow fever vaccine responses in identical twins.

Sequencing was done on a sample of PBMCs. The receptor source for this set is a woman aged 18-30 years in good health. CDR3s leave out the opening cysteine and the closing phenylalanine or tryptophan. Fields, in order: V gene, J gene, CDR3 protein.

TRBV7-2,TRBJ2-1,ASSSGSSEQF
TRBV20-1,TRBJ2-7,SAPGVGVAYEQY
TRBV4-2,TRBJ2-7,ASSQPGQGTYEQY
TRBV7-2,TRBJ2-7,ASSFDTNYEQY
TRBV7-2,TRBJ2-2,ASSSRAGYTGELF
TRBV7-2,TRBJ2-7,ASSSTSGAAYEQY
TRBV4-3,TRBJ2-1,ASSQDHGTPYNEQF
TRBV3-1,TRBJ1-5,ASSQDGRGSNQPQH
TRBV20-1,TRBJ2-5,SAILGVTVETQY
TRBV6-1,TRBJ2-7,ASSEAGGMYEQY
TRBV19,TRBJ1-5,ASSSGTGLGNQPQH
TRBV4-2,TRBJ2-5,ASSQDLGAETQY
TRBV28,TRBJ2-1,ASRVGGEDNEQF
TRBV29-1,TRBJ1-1,SVEQSNTEAF
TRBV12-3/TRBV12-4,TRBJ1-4,ASSPREGRSTNEKLF
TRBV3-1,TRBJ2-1,ASTLLRQGAGYNEQF
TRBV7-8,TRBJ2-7,ASSATYEQY
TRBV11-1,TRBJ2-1,ASSIPRQGLVRGNEQF
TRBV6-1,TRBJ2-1,ASSEGVERQF
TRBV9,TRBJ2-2,ASSVVGSFTGELF
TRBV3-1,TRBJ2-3,ASSQESAGGTQY
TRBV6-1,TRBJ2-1,ASHNGGPSPREQF
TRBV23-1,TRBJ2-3,ASSYRGQNTDTQY
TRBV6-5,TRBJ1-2,ASSYSGVNGYT
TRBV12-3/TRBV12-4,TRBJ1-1,ASSLDHNTEAF
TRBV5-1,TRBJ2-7,ASSPGGGSHEQY
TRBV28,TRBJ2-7,ASRFGGDFYEQY
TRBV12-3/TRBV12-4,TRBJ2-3,ASETGFTDTQY
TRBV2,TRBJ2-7,ASSDRGVEQY
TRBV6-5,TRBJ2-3,ASSYRGSGGADTQY
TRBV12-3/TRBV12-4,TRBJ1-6,ASSQGSRTLH
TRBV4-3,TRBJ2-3,ASSQGLNPTDTQY
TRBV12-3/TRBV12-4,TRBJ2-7,ASSFLHSYEQY
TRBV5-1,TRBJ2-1,ASSLGQGRNNEQF
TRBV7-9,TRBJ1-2,ASSRGVGYT
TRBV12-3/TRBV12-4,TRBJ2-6,ASISDPSRGANVLT
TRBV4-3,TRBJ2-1,ASSQERIVAGGPSYNEQF
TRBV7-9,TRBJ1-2,ASSTQGRSNYGYT
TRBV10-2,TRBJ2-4,ASRDRGRQNIQY
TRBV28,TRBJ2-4,ASSAGLLLAKNIQY
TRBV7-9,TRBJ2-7,ASSRAGKATSYEQY
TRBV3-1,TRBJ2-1,ASSQSGNEQF
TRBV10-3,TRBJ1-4,AISESSGGHEKLF
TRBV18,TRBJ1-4,ASSRGAGATNEKLF
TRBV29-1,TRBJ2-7,SVGTSSYEQY
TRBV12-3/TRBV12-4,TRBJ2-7,ASSLWVGGRARYEQY
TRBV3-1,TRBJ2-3,ASSQWGTDTQY
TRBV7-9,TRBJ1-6,ASSFKTGGSADSPLH
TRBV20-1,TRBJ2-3,SAILAAQY
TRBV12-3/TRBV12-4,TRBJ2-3,ASSFGDRALGDTQY
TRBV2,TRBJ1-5,ASSATGTQPQH
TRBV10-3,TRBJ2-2,AISRAGNTGELF
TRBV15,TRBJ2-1,ATRQGGGGPREQF
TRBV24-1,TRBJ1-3,ATSAGNSGNTIY
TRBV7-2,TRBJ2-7,ASRPTSGYEQY
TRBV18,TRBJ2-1,ASSPAASGRVANEQF
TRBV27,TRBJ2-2,ASSLQGQLNTGELF
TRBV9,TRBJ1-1,ASSEGGSHTEAF
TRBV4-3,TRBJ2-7,ASSPGQAGGYEQY
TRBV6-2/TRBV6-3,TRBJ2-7,ASNTGTGGVAREQY